These T cell receptor beta chains were read from a single sample in a study of blood T cell repertoires in COVID-19. Using immunoSEQ multiplex PCR, the repertoire was profiled, and TCRdb retains in-frame clones only, with some absent. The repertoire holds roughly 230,000 clones, with about 85% as singletons. Material for sequencing was peripheral blood. The receptors here all came from a man aged 35-49 years with acute or convalescent COVID-19. Both conserved end residues are part of each CDR3. D genes are given only for firm matches.

J | D | V | CDR3
TRBJ1-1 | NA | TRBV9 | CASSVDADRTEAFF
TRBJ1-3 | TRBD1 | TRBV6-5 | CASWDRQSSGNTIYF
TRBJ2-7 | TRBD1 | TRBV7-9 | CASSSITKQGVATYEQYF
TRBJ1-2 | NA | TRBV21-1 | CASSKVVTGGLKNYGYTF
TRBJ1-2 | TRBD1 | TRBV10-3 | CAISAEQGSRGYTF
TRBJ2-7 | TRBD2 | TRBV5-1 | CASSFSGVTYEQYF
TRBJ2-1 | TRBD2 | TRBV11-2 | CASSPSGGLLYNEQFF
TRBJ2-3 | NA | TRBV10-3 | CAIREAGSPDTQYF
TRBJ1-1 | TRBD1 | TRBV15 | CATSATGLLNTEAFF
TRBJ1-6 | NA | TRBV27 | CASSSTIAKGGRGSPLHF
TRBJ2-7 | NA | TRBV30 | CAWSGQMYEQYF
TRBJ1-1 | NA | TRBV14 | CASMRAGAKGAFF
TRBJ1-2 | NA | TRBV27 | CASSPRQNNYGYTF
TRBJ2-1 | NA | TRBV5-4 | CASSATPFSYNEQFF
TRBJ1-5 | NA | TRBV7-2 | CASSLDGASNQPQHF
TRBJ1-1 | NA | TRBV15 | CATSRDEAGLHTEAFF
TRBJ1-2 | NA | TRBV19 | CASSMQVTYGYTF
TRBJ2-7 | TRBD1 | TRBV19 | CATSGTGGYEQYF
TRBJ1-1 | NA | TRBV29-1 | CSAEQNTEAFF
TRBJ2-7 | NA | TRBV28 | CASYPEGVLYEQYF
TRBJ1-2 | NA | TRBV2 | CASSLRRREGYTF
TRBJ1-5 | TRBD1 | TRBV5-8 | CASSPGTGKEQPQHF
TRBJ1-2 | NA | TRBV10-2 | CASSEPSQGEIGYTF
TRBJ1-2 | TRBD1 | TRBV5-4 | CASSLFGLTGAGYTF
TRBJ1-1 | NA | TRBV11-2 | CASSLRGTEAFF
TRBJ1-1 | TRBD1 | TRBV28 | CASSRSGTGGNTEAFF
TRBJ2-1 | NA | TRBV6-5 | CASSYSRNRVNEQFF
TRBJ1-5 | NA | TRBV5-1 | CASSPIDEGIDNQPQHF
TRBJ1-1 | NA | TRBV7-2 | CASSRDTKNTEAFF
TRBJ2-7 | NA | TRBV7-2 | CASSLLGLLYEQYF
TRBJ2-3 | TRBD2 | TRBV27 | CASSLLGGDLWDTQYF
TRBJ1-2 | TRBD1 | TRBV25-1 | CASSAPGTGNGYTF
TRBJ2-4 | NA | TRBV28 | CASSAPGGLAKNIQYF
TRBJ2-4 | TRBD2 | TRBV19 | CASSGPAGGPIAKNIQYF
TRBJ2-1 | TRBD2 | TRBV5-1 | CASSGEGLGEQFF